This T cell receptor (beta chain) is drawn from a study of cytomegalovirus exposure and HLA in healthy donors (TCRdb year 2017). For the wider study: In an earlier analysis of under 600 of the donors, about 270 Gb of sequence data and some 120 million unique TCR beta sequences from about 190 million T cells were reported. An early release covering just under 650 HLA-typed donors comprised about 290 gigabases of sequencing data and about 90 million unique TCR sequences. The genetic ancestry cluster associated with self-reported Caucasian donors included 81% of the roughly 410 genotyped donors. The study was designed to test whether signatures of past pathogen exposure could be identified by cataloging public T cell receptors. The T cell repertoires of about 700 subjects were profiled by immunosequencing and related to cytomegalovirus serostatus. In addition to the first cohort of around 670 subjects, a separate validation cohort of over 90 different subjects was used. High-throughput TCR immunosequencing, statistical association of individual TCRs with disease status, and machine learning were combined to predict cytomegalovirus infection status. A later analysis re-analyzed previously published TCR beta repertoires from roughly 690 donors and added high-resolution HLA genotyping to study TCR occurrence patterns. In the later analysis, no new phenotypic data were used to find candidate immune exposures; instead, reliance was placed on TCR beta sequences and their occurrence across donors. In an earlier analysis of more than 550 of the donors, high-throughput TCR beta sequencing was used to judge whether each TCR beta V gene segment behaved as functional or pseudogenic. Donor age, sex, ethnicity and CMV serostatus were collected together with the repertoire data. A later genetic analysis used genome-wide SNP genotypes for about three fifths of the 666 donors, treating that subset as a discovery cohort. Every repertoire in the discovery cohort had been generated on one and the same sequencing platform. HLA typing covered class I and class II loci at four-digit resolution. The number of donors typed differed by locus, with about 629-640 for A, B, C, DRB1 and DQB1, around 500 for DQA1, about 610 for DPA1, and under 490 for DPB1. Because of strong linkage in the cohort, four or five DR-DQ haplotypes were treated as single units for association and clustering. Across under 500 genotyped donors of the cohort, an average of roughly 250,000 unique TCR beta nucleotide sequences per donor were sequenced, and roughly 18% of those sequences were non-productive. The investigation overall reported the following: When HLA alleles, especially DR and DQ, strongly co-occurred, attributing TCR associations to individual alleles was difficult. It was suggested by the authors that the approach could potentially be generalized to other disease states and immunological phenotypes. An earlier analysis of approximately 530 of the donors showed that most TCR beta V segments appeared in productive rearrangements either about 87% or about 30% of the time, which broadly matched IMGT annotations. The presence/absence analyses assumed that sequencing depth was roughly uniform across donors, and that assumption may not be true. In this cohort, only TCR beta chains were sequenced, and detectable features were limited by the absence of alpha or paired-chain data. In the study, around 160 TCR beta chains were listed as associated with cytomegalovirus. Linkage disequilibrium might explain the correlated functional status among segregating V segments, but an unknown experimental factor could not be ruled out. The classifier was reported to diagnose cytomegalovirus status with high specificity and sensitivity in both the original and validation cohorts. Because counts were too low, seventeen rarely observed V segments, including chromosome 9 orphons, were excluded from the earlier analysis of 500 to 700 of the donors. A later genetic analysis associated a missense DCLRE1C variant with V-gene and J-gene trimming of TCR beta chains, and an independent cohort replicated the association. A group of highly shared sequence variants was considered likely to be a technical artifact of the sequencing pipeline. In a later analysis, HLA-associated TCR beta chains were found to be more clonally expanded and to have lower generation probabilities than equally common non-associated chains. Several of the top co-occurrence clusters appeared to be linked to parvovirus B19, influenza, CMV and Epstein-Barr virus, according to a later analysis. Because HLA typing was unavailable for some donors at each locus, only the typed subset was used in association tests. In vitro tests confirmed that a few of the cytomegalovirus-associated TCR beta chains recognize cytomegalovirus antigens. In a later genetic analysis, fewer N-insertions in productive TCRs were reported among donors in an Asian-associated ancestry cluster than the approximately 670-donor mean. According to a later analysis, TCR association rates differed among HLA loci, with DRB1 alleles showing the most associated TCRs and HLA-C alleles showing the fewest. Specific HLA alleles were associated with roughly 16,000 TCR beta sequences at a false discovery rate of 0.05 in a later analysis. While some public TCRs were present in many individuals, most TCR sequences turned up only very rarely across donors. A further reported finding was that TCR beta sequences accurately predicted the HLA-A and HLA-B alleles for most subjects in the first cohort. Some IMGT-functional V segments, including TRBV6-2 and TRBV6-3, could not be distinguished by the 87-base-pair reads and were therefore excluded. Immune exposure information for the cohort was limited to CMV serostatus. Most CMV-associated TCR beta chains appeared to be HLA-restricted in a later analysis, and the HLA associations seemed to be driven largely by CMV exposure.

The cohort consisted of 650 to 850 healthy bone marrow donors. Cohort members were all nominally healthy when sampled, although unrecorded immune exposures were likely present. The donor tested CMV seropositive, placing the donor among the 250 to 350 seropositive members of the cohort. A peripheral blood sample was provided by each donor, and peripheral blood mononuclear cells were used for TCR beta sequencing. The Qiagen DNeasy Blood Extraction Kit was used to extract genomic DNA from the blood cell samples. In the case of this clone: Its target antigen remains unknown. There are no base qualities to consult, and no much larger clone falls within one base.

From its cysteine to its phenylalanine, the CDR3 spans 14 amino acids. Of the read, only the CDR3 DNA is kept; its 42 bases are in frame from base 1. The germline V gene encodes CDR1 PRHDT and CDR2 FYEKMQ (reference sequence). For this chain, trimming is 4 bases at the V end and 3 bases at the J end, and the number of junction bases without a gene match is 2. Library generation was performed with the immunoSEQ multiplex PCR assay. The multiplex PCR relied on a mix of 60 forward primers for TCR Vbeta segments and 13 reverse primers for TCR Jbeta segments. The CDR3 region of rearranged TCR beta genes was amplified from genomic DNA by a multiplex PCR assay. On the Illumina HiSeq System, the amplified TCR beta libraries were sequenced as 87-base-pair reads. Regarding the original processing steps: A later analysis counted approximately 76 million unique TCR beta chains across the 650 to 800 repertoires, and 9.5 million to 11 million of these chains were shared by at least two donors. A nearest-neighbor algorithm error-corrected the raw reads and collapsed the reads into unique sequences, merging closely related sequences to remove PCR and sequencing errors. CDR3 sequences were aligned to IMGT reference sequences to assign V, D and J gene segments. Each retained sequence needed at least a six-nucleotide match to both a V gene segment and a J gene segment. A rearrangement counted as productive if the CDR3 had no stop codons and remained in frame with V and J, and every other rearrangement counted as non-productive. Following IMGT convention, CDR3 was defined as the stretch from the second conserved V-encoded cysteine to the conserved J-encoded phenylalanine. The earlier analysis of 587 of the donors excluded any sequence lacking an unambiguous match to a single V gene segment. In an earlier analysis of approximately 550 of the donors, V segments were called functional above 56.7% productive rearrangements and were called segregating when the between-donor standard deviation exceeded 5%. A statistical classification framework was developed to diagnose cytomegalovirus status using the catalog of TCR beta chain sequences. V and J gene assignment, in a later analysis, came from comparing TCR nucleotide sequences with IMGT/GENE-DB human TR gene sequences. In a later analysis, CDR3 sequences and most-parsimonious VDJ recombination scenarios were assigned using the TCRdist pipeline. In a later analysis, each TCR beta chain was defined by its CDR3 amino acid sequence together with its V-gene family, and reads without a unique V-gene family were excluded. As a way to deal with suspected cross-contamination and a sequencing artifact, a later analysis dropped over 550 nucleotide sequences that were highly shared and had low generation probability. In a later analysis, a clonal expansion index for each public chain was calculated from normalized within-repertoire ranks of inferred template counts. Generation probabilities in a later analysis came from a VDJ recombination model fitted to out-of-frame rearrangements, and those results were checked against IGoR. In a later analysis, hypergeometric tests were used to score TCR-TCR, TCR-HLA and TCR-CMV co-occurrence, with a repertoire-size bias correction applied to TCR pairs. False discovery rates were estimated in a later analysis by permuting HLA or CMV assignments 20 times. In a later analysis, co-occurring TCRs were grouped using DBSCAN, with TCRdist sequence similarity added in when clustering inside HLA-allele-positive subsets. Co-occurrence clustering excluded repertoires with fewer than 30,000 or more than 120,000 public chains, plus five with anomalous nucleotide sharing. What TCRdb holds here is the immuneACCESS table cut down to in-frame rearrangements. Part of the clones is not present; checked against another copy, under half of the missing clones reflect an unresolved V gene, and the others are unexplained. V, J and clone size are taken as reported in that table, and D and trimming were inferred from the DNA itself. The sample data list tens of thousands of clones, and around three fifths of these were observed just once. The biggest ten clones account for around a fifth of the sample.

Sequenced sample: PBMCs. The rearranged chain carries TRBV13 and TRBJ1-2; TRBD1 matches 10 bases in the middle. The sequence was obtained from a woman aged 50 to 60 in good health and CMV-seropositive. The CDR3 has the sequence CASSSGTGDYGYTF. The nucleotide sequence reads TGTGCCAGCAGCTCGGGGACAGGGGACTATGGCTACACCTTC.